This T cell receptor (beta chain) derives from a study of shared T cell receptors in the human thymus (dated by TCRdb to 2020 to 2022). Turning to the overall study: The study examined how self-reactive, shared T-cell receptor alpha chains are generated in the human thymus.

As concerns this clone: Which antigen it targets is not known. No per-base quality is available; no much larger clone lies one base away.

The CDR3 runs 16 amino acids, cysteine and phenylalanine included. The kept DNA is CDR3 alone, 48 bases in frame from the first base. CDR1 and CDR2, looked up from the germline V gene, are MGHRA and YSYEKL. Clipping removes 1 base from V and 1 base from J, with 5 as the unmatched junction base count. The library was generated by the immunoSEQ multiplex PCR assay. Imported from immuneACCESS, the table was reduced by TCRdb to in-frame sequences with V and J called. These copies leave out some clones; in studies compared against another copy, an unresolved V gene accounts for under half, and the cause of the remainder is not known. The sample profile shows some 700,000 clones; roughly 90% of them were found once. Of the sample, about 0.01% falls within the top ten clones. The sample also formed part of further work on human thymus T cells. As that second study puts it: Immunologically healthy infants undergoing open corrective cardiac surgery for congenital heart defects in Finland were used as donors. The thymus tissue came from surgical resects taken out during corrective cardiac surgery. Both the thymic and the peripheral blood repertoires appeared to show biased V and J gene segment usage. The related research reported highly overlapping thymic TCR repertoires among unrelated individuals. The study used 7 to 9 infant thymus samples plus four related peripheral blood samples to characterize TCR alpha and beta repertoires. The infant donors were roughly 7 to 244 days old, and the cohort included six or seven males and two females. Thymocytes were released mechanically from tissue and stored at -70 °C as pellets of 10-30 million cells. Genomic DNA was extracted from frozen cell pellets with a QIAsymphony instrument. Using the immunoSEQ multiplex PCR assay, the TCRB and TCRAD loci were amplified from a standardized quantity of quality-controlled genomic DNA. The amplicons spanned the V(D)J region and were long enough to cover the CDR3 and allow V and J genes to be identified. The commercial immunoSEQ service was used to sequence amplicons on an Illumina platform. Primer bias and sequencing errors were corrected as previously described, and TCRAD and TCRB definitions were based on the IMGT database. immunoSEQ Analyzer 3.0 and VDJTools were used for repertoire analysis, which covered basic statistics, V/J segment usage, diversity estimates, rarefaction and pairwise overlap. Chao1, ChaoE, Efron-Thisted, Shannon and inverse Simpson indices were used to estimate diversity, which was also estimated on datasets down-sampled to the smallest sample. For repertoire overlap, CDR3 nucleotide sequence, V gene and J gene had to match strictly, and clustering was done by Jaccard-based multidimensional scaling. Thymus samples yielded on average approximately 840,000 unique TCRB clonotypes, compared with 80,000 to 85,000 from blood samples.

The receptor was isolated from a boy less than two years old with a congenital heart defect. Donor details come from another sample of the same person, matched by shared clones. Specimen: thymocytes. The sequence is built from TRBV4-1 and TRBJ2-3, and TRBD2 aligns with 7 junction nucleotides. The CDR3 amino acid sequence is: CASSQVWAGGTDTQYF. Here is the DNA: TGCGCCAGCAGCCAAGTTTGGGCGGGAGGCACAGATACGCAGTATTTT.